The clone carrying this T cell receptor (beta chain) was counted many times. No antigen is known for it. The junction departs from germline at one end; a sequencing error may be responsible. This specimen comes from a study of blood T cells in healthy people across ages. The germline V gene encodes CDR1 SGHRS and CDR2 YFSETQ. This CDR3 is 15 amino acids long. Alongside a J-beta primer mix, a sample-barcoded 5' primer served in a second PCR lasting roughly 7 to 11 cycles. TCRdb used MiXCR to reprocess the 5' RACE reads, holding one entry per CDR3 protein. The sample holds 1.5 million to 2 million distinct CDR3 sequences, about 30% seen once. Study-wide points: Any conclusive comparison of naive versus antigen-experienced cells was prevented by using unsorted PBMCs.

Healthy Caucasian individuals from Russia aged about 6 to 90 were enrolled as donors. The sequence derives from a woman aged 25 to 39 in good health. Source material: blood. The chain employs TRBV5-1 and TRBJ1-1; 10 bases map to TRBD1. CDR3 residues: CASSPRTGGNTEAFF. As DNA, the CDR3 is TGTGCCAGCTCACCAAGGACAGGGGGGAACACTGAAGCTTTCTTT.